This T cell receptor beta chain was sequenced during a study of T-cell reconstitution after alpha-beta-depleted transplantation in children. The CDR3 runs 13 residues. The ends lost 7 bases at V and 4 bases at J; junction bases unmatched: 6. CDR1 and CDR2 from the germline V gene are SQVTM and ANQGSEA. This clonotype turned up a few times. TCRbeta library construction was performed incorporating unique molecular identifiers. TCRdb analysed the PCR reads with MiXCR anew, one entry per CDR3 protein. The sample shows approximately 93,000 distinct CDR3 sequences, roughly 8.3% of them seen only once. The clonotype was recovered from a human donor who donated a stem cell graft to a child with congenital amegakaryocytic thrombocytopenia. This chain links TRBV29-1 with TRBJ2-1, with 8 bases lining up with TRBD2. The input for sequencing was PBMCs from the stem cell graft donor, taken from the stem cell graft. The CDR3 loop is CSATGGRYNEQFF. In DNA form, the CDR3 reads TGCAGCGCAACGGGGGGGCGGTACAATGAGCAGTTCTTC.